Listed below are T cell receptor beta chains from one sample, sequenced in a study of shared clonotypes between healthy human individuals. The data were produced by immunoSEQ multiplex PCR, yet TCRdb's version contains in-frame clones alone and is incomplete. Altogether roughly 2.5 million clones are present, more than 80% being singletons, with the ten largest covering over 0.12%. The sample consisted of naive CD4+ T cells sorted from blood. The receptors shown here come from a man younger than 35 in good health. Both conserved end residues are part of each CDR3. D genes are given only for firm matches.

CDR3: CASSEEQGVREKLFF
J: TRBJ1-4
V: TRBV6-1
D: TRBD1

CDR3: CASSPRTHGSYGYTF
J: TRBJ1-2
V: TRBV7-2
D: NA

CDR3: CASSESLPKFYEQYF
J: NA
V: TRBV2
D: NA

CDR3: CASSLVPGYEQYF
J: TRBJ2-7
V: TRBV11-3
D: NA

CDR3: CASSNQGSTDTQYF
J: TRBJ2-3
V: TRBV19
D: NA

CDR3: CASSLDWGTHEQYF
J: TRBJ2-7
V: TRBV5-1
D: NA

CDR3: CASSPGRGGSYNEQFF
J: TRBJ2-1
V: TRBV4-1
D: NA

CDR3: CASRPTSGRTDTQYF
J: TRBJ2-3
V: TRBV5-5
D: TRBD2

CDR3: CASSLEGYEQYF
J: TRBJ2-7
V: TRBV11-1
D: NA

CDR3: CASRDGVRKVTEAFF
J: TRBJ1-1
V: TRBV19
D: NA

CDR3: CASARESSYEQYF
J: TRBJ2-7
V: TRBV5-1
D: NA

CDR3: CASSRLGSYNSPLHF
J: TRBJ1-6
V: TRBV6-5
D: NA

CDR3: CASSEAGGVPYEQYF
J: TRBJ2-7
V: TRBV6-1
D: NA

CDR3: CASNPGQYTVEQYF
J: TRBJ2-7
V: TRBV28
D: TRBD1

CDR3: CASSRGLMNTEAFF
J: TRBJ1-1
V: TRBV11-2
D: NA

CDR3: CASSRAETQYF
J: TRBJ2-5
V: TRBV19
D: NA

CDR3: CASSLRNTGELFF
J: TRBJ2-2
V: TRBV5-6
D: NA

CDR3: CASTLRAGELFF
J: TRBJ2-2
V: TRBV6-6
D: NA

CDR3: CASSLMGKPQHF
J: TRBJ1-5
V: TRBV5-6
D: NA

CDR3: CASSLGQQSYEQYF
J: TRBJ2-7
V: TRBV5-1
D: NA

CDR3: CSVLGGNGYTF
J: TRBJ1-2
V: TRBV29-1
D: TRBD1

CDR3: CAFSPRTYEQYF
J: TRBJ2-7
V: TRBV30
D: NA

CDR3: CASSTRTGCAGELFF
J: TRBJ2-2
V: TRBV21-1
D: NA

CDR3: CASSQLAGTYEQYF
J: TRBJ2-7
V: TRBV18
D: TRBD2

CDR3: CASLRQAQETQYF
J: TRBJ2-5
V: TRBV6-6
D: NA

CDR3: CASSSRGTLSSYNSPLHF
J: TRBJ1-6
V: TRBV19
D: NA

CDR3: CAWSEMFNQPQHF
J: TRBJ1-5
V: TRBV30
D: NA

CDR3: CASSQSNMPGDEQFF
J: TRBJ2-1
V: TRBV23-1
D: NA

CDR3: CAFLTGPGGSGYTF
J: TRBJ1-2
V: TRBV30
D: NA

CDR3: CASSSRTGSHEQYF
J: TRBJ2-7
V: TRBV5-1
D: TRBD1

CDR3: CASSLRDSGWTDTQYF
J: TRBJ2-3
V: TRBV7-8
D: TRBD2

CDR3: CASRRLAEFQETQYF
J: TRBJ2-5
V: TRBV6-1
D: TRBD2

CDR3: CASSSGTGDSPLHF
J: TRBJ1-6
V: TRBV5-5
D: TRBD1

CDR3: CASSSVTTPYEQYF
J: TRBJ2-7
V: TRBV28
D: NA

CDR3: CAWSVLVTGTDTQYF
J: TRBJ2-3
V: TRBV30
D: TRBD1

CDR3: CASIGRGVTHTYPLSGANVLTF
J: TRBJ2-6
V: TRBV7-3
D: NA

CDR3: CASQKPQTNEQYF
J: TRBJ2-7
V: TRBV6-6
D: NA

CDR3: CASSPGSGRSAPAF
J: TRBJ1-5
V: TRBV28
D: NA

CDR3: CASSEGHIYEQYF
J: TRBJ2-7
V: TRBV6-1
D: NA

CDR3: CASSQDLLRQGGTGELFF
J: TRBJ2-2
V: TRBV4-3
D: NA

CDR3: CASRRDRQNTEAFF
J: TRBJ1-1
V: TRBV10-1
D: TRBD1

CDR3: CASRRDPGGQPQHF
J: TRBJ1-5
V: TRBV5-1
D: NA

CDR3: CAWSSGRKDEQYF
J: TRBJ2-7
V: TRBV30
D: NA